This T cell receptor (beta chain) was retrieved from a study of cytomegalovirus exposure and HLA in healthy donors. Study results and limitations: An analysis that came later showed most CMV-associated TCR beta chains appearing HLA-restricted.

V lost 4 bases and J 0 bases, leaving 12 bases between the germline ends. The CDR3 contains 16 residues. Germline V gene data show CDR1 as MNHEY and CDR2 as SMNVEV (reference sequence). As regards this clone: The antigen remains unidentified.

PCR employed 60 Vbeta and 13 Jbeta primers. Clones were read by immunoSEQ multiplex PCR, and TCRdb kept only the in-frame ones, dropping some. Of 100,000 to 150,000 clones listed, around 75% were seen once; the top ten hold about 4.9%. This TCR was recovered from a man in his 60s in good health and CMV-seropositive. The V and J genes are TRBV27 and TRBJ1-4, with D perhaps TRBD1 (5 bases). The sequenced sample was PBMCs. The CDR3 DNA is TGTGCCAGCAGTTCATACAGGATCGCAACTAATGAAAAACTGTTTTTT. It codes for CASSSYRIATNEKLFF.